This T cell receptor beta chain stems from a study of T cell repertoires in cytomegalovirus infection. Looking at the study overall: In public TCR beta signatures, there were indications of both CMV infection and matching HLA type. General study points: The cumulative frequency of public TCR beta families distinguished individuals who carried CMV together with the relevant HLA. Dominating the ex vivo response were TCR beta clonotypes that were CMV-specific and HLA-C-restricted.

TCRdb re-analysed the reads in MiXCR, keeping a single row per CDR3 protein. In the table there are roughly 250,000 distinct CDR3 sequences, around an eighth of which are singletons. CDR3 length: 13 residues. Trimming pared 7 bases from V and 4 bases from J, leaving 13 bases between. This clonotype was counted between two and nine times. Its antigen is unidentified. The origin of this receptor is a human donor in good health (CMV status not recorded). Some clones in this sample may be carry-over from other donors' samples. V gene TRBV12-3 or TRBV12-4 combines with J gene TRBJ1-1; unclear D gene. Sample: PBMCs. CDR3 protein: CASTVGRSTEAFF. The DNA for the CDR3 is TGTGCCAGCACCGTCGGAAGAAGCACTGAAGCTTTCTTT.